A selection of T cell receptor beta chains follows, all from one sample in a study of T cells in Graves' hyperthyroidism and ophthalmopathy. TCRdb redid the calling of the multiplex PCR reads with MiXCR, one entry per CDR3 protein. This sample yields approximately 590,000 distinct CDR3 sequences, of which 15% to 18% are seen a single time; approximately 7.4% belongs to the top ten. The sample consisted of blood. Receptor source: a woman between 25 and 40 years old with Graves' hyperthyroidism. Both conserved end residues are part of each CDR3. The D gene is left open where the match is weak. Size is stated for part of the rows, as once, few or many counts, or as a class when the clone is expanded.

V gene	clone size	J gene	CDR3 length	D gene	CDR3 protein	CDR3 DNA
TRBV5-6	many	TRBJ1-5	14	NA	CASSLATSNQPQHF	TGTGCCAGCAGCTTGGCAACTAGCAATCAGCCCCAGCATTTT
TRBV6-1	NA	TRBJ1-1	13	TRBD1	CASGVQGSTEAFF	TGTGCCAGCGGTGTACAGGGGTCGACTGAAGCTTTCTTT
TRBV30	many	TRBJ1-5	13	NA	CAWSVTENQPQHF	TGTGCCTGGAGTGTGACCGAAAATCAGCCCCAGCATTTT
TRBV9	NA	TRBJ1-1	13	TRBD1	CASSVGGQSQAFF	TGTGCCAGCAGCGTAGGGGGACAGTCTCAAGCTTTCTTT
TRBV27	NA	TRBJ2-6	16	NA	CASSLLPSPGANVLTF	TGTGCCAGCAGTTTATTGCCTAGCCCTGGGGCCAACGTCCTGACTTTC
TRBV2	many	TRBJ1-1	14	NA	CASSEYGRGAEAFF	TGTGCCAGCAGTGAATATGGCAGGGGTGCTGAAGCTTTCTTT
TRBV7-2	NA	TRBJ1-5	13	NA	CASSQQGSQPQHF	TGTGCCAGCAGCCAACAGGGAAGCCAGCCCCAGCATTTT
TRBV6-2/TRBV6-3	many	TRBJ2-5	14	NA	CASSFNRGMETQYF	TGTGCCAGCAGCTTCAACCGTGGTATGGAGACCCAGTACTTC
TRBV10-3	NA	TRBJ2-1	15	TRBD2	CAISESGTSVHEQFF	TGTGCCATCAGTGAGTCAGGGACTAGCGTCCATGAGCAGTTCTTC
TRBV7-2	many	TRBJ2-1	14	TRBD2	CASSRLAGSNEQFF	TGTGCCAGCAGTAGACTAGCGGGAAGCAATGAGCAGTTCTTC
TRBV20-1	NA	TRBJ1-2	13	TRBD1	CSAAPGQGSGYTF	TGCAGTGCTGCCCCGGGACAGGGTTCTGGCTACACCTTC
TRBV5-4	NA	TRBJ2-7	14	NA	CASSLRTGNYEQYF	TGTGCCAGCAGCTTGCGCACAGGAAACTACGAGCAGTACTTC
TRBV13	few	TRBJ2-1	16	TRBD2	CASSLLTGTRQSEQFF	TGTGCCAGCAGCTTGCTCACCGGGACTAGACAATCTGAGCAGTTCTTC
TRBV11-2	many	TRBJ2-3	16	TRBD2	CASSLGLAGVLDTQYF	TGTGCCAGCAGCTTAGGTCTAGCGGGAGTCTTAGATACGCAGTATTTT
TRBV12-3/TRBV12-4	many	TRBJ2-3	16	TRBD2	CASRAYGGGSTDTQYF	TGTGCCAGCAGGGCCTATGGGGGGGGGAGCACAGATACGCAGTATTTT
TRBV2	many	TRBJ1-4	15	NA	CASSIGGGGSEKLFF	TGTGCCAGCAGTATCGGAGGAGGGGGTAGTGAAAAACTGTTTTTT
TRBV27	many	TRBJ2-3	13	NA	CASRLIRADTQYF	TGTGCCAGCAGATTGATCCGCGCAGATACGCAGTATTTT
TRBV7-9	many	TRBJ2-3	13	NA	CASSLPVTDTQYF	TGTGCCAGCAGCTTACCTGTGACAGATACGCAGTATTTT
TRBV3-1	many	TRBJ2-1	18	TRBD2	CASSERGPGLAVNNEQFF	TGTGCCAGCAGCGAAAGGGGACCGGGACTAGCGGTTAACAATGAGCAGTTCTTC
TRBV5-1	many	TRBJ2-7	14	NA	CASSPGDFPNEQYF	TGCGCCAGCAGCCCGGGGGACTTCCCCAACGAGCAGTACTTC
TRBV5-1	few	TRBJ1-4	13	NA	CASSAGAYEKLFF	TGCGCCAGTAGCGCCGGGGCTTATGAAAAACTGTTTTTT
TRBV19	NA	TRBJ1-5	13	NA	CASSITGNQPQHF	TGTGCCAGTAGTATTACGGGGAATCAGCCCCAGCATTTT
TRBV12-3/TRBV12-4	NA	TRBJ2-7	15	TRBD1	CASSFQGTGIYEQYF	TGTGCCAGCAGTTTCCAGGGGACAGGGATCTACGAGCAGTACTTC
TRBV2	many	TRBJ1-2	12	NA	CASGGERAGYTF	TGTGCCAGCGGAGGGGAGAGGGCTGGCTACACCTTC
TRBV6-1	many	TRBJ1-2	15	NA	CASSEVYDSSLGYTF	TGTGCCAGCAGTGAAGTCTATGACAGTTCTCTCGGCTACACCTTC
TRBV27	many	TRBJ2-7	15	TRBD1	CASSISRGLAYEQYF	TGTGCCAGCAGTATCTCCAGGGGGCTAGCATACGAGCAGTACTTC
TRBV5-5	NA	TRBJ1-1	16	TRBD1	CASSLARTGGIAEAFF	TGTGCCAGCAGCTTGGCACGGACAGGGGGTATAGCTGAAGCTTTCTTT
TRBV20-1	NA	TRBJ2-3	15	TRBD2	CSATIGTSGMDTQYF	TGCAGTGCAACAATCGGGACTAGCGGGATGGATACGCAGTATTTT
TRBV6-5	NA	TRBJ2-3	17	NA	CASSYISGRSGSDTQYF	TGTGCCAGCAGTTACATTTCCGGTCGGAGCGGGTCAGATACGCAGTATTTT
TRBV18	few	TRBJ1-1	15	TRBD1	CASSPQPGQGSEAFF	TGTGCCAGCTCCCCCCAACCGGGACAGGGTTCTGAAGCTTTCTTT
TRBV27	many	TRBJ1-1	11	NA	CASLGNTEAFF	TGTGCCAGCTTAGGGAACACTGAAGCTTTCTTT
TRBV6-1	NA	TRBJ1-5	15	NA	CASSDPGNNQPQEHF	TGTGCCAGCAGTGACCCAGGGAACAATCAGCCCCAGGAGCATTTT